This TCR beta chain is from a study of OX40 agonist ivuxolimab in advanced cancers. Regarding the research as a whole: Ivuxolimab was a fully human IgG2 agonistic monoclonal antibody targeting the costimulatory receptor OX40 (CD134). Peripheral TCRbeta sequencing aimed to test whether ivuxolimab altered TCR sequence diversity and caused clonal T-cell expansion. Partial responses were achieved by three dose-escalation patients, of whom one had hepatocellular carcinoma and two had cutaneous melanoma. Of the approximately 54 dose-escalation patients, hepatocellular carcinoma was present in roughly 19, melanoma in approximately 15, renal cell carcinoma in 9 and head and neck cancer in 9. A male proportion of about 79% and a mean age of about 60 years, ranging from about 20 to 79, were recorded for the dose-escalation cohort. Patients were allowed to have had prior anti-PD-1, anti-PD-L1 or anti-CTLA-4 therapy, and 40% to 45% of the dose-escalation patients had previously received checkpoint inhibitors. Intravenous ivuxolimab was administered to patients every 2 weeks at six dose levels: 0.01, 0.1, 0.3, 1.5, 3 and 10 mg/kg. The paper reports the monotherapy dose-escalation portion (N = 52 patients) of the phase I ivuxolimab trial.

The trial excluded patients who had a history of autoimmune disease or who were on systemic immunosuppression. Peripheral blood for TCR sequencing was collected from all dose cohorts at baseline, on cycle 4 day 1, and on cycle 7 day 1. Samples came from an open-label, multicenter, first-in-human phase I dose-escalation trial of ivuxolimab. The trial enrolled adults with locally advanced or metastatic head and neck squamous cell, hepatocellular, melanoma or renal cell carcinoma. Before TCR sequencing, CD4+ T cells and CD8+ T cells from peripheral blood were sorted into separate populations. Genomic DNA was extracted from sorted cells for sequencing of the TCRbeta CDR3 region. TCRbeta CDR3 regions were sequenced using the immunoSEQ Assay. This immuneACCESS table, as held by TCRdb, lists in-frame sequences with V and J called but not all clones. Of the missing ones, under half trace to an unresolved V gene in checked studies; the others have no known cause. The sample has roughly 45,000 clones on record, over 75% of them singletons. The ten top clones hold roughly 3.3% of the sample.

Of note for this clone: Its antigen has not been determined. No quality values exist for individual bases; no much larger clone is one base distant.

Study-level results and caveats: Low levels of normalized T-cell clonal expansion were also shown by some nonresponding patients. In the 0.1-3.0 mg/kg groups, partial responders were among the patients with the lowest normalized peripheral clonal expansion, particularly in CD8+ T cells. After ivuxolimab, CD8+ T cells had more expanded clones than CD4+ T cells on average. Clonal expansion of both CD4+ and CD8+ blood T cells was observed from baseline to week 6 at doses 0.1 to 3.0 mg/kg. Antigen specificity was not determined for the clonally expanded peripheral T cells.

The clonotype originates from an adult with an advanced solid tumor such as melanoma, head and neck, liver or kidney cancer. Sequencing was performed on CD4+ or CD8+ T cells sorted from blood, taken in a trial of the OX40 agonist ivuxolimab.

The DNA is as follows: TGTGCCAGCACCGACGGACTTAGTGAGGGCTACACCTTC. The resulting protein is CASTDGLSEGYTF. Rearrangement joined TRBV7-8 to TRBJ1-2; the D gene is not confidently resolved. As encoded in the germline V gene, CDR1 is SGHVS while CDR2 is FQNEAQ. Trimming removed 7 bases from V and 8 bases from J, leaving 17 bases between the germline ends. The CDR3 runs 13 residues from the cysteine to the phenylalanine. Of the read, only the CDR3 DNA is kept; its 39 bases are in frame from base 1.